This T cell receptor beta chain was sequenced in a study of metastatic and nonmetastatic thyroid tumors. In the study overall: It was across blood and tumor or nodule tissue from malignant and benign thyroid patients that repertoires were compared. Notes on the study in general: It was reported that TCR beta diversity was significantly higher in malignant thyroid tumors than benign nodules, in blood and tumor.

Thyroid surgery was performed in patients who had received no treatment beforehand. With MiXCR, TCRdb called clones anew from the PCR reads. Here the sample spans under 20,000 clones, around 28% being singletons. In regard to this clone: Its antigen is not identified. Within the sample, other DNA sequences also encode this same CDR3.

This CDR3 has 15 amino acids. The V gene end was trimmed by 5 bases and the J gene end by 4 bases; junction bases not matched to a gene: 6. Germline values: CDR1 SGHAT, CDR2 FQNNGV. This TCR was recovered from a female donor with papillary thyroid cancer or a benign thyroid nodule (not recorded which). Some clones in this sample may be carry-over from other donors' samples. The sequenced sample was tumor tissue. This chain links TRBV11-2 with TRBJ2-1, with 9 positions matching TRBD2. CDR3 region: CASSPGLAGYNEQFF. The CDR3 DNA sequence: TGTGCCAGCAGCCCGGGACTAGCAGGTTACAATGAGCAGTTCTTC.